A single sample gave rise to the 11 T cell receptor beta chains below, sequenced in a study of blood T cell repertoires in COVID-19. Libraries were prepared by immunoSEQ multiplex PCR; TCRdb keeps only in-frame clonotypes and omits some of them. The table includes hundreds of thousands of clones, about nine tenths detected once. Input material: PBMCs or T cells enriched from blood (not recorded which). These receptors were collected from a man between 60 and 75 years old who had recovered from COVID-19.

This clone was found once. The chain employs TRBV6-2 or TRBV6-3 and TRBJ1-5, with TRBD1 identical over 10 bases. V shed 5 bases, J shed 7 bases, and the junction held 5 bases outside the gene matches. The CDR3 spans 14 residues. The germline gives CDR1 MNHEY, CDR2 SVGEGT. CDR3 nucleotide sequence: TGTGCCAGCAGTCAGACAGGGGGCAGGCAGCCCCAGCATTTT. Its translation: CASSQTGGRQPQHF.

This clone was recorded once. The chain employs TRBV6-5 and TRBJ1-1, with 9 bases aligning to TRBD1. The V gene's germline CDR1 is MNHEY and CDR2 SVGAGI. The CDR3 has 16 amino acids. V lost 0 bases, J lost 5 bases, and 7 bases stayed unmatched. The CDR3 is CASSYSSTGGLTEAFF. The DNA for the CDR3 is TGTGCCAGCAGTTACTCAAGTACAGGGGGCTTGACTGAAGCTTTCTTT.

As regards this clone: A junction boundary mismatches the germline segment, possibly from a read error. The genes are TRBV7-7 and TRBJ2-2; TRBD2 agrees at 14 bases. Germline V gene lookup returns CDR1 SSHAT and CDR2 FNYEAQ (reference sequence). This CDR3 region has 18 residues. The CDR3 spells CASSQGLAGVAVTGELFF. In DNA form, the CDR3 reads TGTGCTAGCAGCCAGGGACTAGCGGGAGTGGCGGTTACCGGGGAGCTGTTTTTT.

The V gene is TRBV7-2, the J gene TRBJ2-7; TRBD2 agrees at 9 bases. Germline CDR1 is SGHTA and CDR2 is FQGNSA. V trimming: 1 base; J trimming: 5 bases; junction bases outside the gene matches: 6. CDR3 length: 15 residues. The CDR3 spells CASSLERGDPHEQYF. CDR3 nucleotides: TGTGCCAGCAGCTTAGAGCGGGGGGACCCCCACGAGCAGTACTTC. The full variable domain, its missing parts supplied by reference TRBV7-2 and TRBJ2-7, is GAGVSQSPSNKVTEKGKDVELRCDPISGHTALYWYRQSLGQGLEFLIYFQGNSAPDKSGLPSDRFSAERTGGSVSTLTIQRTQQEDSAVYLCASSLERGDPHEQYFGPGTRLTVT.

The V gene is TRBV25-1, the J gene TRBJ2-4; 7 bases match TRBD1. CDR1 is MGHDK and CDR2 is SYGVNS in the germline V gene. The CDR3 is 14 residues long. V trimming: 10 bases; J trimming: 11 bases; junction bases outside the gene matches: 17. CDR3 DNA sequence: TGTGCCAAGCCGGGGACAGAGAAAAACATTGTTCAGTACTTC. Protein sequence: CAKPGTEKNIVQYF.

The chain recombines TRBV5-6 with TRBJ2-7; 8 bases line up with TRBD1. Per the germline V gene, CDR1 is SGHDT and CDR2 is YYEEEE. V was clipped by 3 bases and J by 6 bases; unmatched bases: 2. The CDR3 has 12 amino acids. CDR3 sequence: CASSSRGLEQYF. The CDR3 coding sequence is TGTGCCAGCAGCTCCAGGGGGCTCGAGCAGTACTTC.

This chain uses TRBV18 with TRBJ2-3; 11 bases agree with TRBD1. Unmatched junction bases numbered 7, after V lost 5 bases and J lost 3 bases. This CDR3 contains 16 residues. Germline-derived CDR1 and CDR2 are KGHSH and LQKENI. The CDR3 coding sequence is TGTGCCAGCTCATCGGGGACAGGGGGGAGGACAGATACGCAGTATTTT. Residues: CASSSGTGGRTDTQYF.

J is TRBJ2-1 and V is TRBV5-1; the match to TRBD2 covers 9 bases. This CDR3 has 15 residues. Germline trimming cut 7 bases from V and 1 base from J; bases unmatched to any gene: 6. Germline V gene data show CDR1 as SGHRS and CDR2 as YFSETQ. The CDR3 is CASLSGSGSYNEQFF. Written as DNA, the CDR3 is TGCGCCAGCCTTAGCGGGAGTGGATCCTACAATGAGCAGTTCTTC.

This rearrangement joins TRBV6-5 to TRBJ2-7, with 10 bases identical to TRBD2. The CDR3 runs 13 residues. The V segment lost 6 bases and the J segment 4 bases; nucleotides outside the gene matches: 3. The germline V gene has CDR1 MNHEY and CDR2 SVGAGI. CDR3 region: CASSRTSGYEQYF. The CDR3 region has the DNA TGTGCCAGCAGCCGGACTAGCGGTTACGAGCAGTACTTC.

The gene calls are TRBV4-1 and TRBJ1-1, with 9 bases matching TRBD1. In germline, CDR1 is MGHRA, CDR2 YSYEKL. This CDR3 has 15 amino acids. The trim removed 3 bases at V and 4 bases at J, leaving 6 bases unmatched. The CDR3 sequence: CASSQVGQGATEAFF. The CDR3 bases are TGCGCCAGCAGCCAGGTGGGACAGGGTGCCACTGAAGCTTTCTTT.

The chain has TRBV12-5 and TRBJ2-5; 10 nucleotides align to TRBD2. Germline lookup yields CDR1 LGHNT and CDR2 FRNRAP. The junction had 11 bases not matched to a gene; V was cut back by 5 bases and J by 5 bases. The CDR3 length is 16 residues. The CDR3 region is CASGSPPSGGGETQYF. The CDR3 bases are TGTGCTAGTGGTAGCCCCCCTAGCGGGGGTGGGGAGACCCAGTACTTC.